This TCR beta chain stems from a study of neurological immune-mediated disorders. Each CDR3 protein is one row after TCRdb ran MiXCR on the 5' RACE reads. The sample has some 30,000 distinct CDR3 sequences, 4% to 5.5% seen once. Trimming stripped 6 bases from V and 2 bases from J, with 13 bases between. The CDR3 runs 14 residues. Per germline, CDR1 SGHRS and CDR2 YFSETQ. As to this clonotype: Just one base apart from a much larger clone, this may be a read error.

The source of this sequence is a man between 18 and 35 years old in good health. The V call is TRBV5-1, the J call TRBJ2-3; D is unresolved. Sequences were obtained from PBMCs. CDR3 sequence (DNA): TGCGCCAGCAATTGGGATTGGGTCACAGATACGCAGTATTTT. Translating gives CASNWDWVTDTQYF.